The 10 T cell receptor beta chains given below trace back to one sample, sequenced in a study of beta chain features in type 1 diabetes. The study, taken as a whole, reports: Within each of all four CD4+ subsets, Type 1 diabetes patients had TCRB CDR3s that were moderately but significantly shorter.

The isolated RNA, all of it, was reverse transcribed, so expressed TCRB transcripts were what got sequenced. Produced via immunoSEQ multiplex PCR; TCRdb's table is partial and in-frame only. The sample includes over 20,000 clones, around half of them seen just once. Their target antigens are unknown. Sequencing input: stem cell memory CD4+ T cells from blood. These receptors all stem from a man aged 30-40 years with type 1 diabetes.

The V gene is TRBV19, the J gene TRBJ2-1; 12 bases are shared with TRBD2. The CDR3 runs 19 residues. J lost 2 bases, V lost 4 bases, and 12 bases had no gene match. Germline CDR1 LNHDA, CDR2 SQIVND (reference sequence). This chain's CDR3 is CASSTRLAGGPGAYNEQFF. The DNA for the CDR3 is TGTGCCAGTAGTACTAGGCTAGCGGGGGGGCCGGGTGCCTACAATGAGCAGTTCTTC.

This clone was detected only a few times. The chain joins TRBV6-6 to TRBJ1-2; tentative D call: TRBD1 (5 bases). CDR1 MNHNY and CDR2 SVGAGI come from the germline V gene (reference sequence). V was cut by 4 bases and J by 2 bases, with 8 bases left in between. The length of the CDR3 is 13 residues. CDR3 protein: CASSLGGNYGYTF. Here the CDR3 DNA reads TGTGCCAGCAGTTTGGGGGGAAACTATGGCTACACCTTC.

This clone occurred a few times. The chain carries TRBV25-1 and TRBJ1-2; tentative D call: TRBD1 (6 bases). Deletions cut 3 bases from V and 6 bases from J, with 11 bases between. The CDR3 loop spans 13 amino acids. Germline CDR1 and CDR2: MGHDK and SYGVNS. CDR3 region: CASSDRGLNGYTF. CDR3 in DNA: TGTGCCAGCAGTGACAGGGGTTTAAATGGCTACACCTTC.

This chain uses TRBV30 with TRBJ1-3, with D possibly TRBD1 on 6 matching bases. The germline V gene has CDR1 GTSNPN and CDR2 SVGIG (reference sequence). The V and J ends lost 0 bases and 2 bases respectively, with 11 bases between them. This CDR3 region has 15 residues. The CDR3 nucleotides are TGTGCCTGGAGTGTAAAACAGGGAACTGGAAACACCATATATTTT. This gives the protein CAWSVKQGTGNTIYF.

The CDR3 DNA reads as TGTGCCAGCTCACCCATTAACGGGGGTAGCTCCTACGAGCAGTACTTC. It specifies CASSPINGGSSYEQYF. This sequence joins TRBV18 and TRBJ2-7; D possibly corresponds to TRBD2 (6 bases). The germline V and J ends were trimmed by 3 bases and 0 bases, with 15 bases remaining between them. The germline V gene has CDR1 KGHSH and CDR2 LQKENI. This CDR3 has 16 residues.

CDR3 sequence (DNA): TGTGCCAGCAGTGATCAGAATGATCAGCCCCAGCATTTT. Its protein is CASSDQNDQPQHF. The J gene is TRBJ1-5, the V gene TRBV6-1; unclear D gene. Between the trimmed V and J ends, which lost 3 bases and 5 bases, there was a span of 8 bases. The CDR3 runs 13 residues. Germline V gene sequence: CDR1 MNHNS, CDR2 SASEGT.

This clone occurred a few times. V usage is TRBV2 and J usage is TRBJ2-3; unclear D gene. Trimming shortened V by 8 bases and J by 6 bases, and 9 bases separated the two germline ends. The CDR3 has 11 amino acids. In germline, CDR1 is SNHLY, CDR2 FYNNEI. The CDR3 nucleotides read TGTGCCAGCCGACAACAGGATACGCAGTATTTT. Translating it yields CASRQQDTQYF.

The genes are TRBV2 and TRBJ1-3; D unresolved. Germline CDR1 is SNHLY and CDR2 is FYNNEI. This CDR3 has 15 amino acids. V gave up 7 bases and J gave up 0 bases, with 13 bases separating them. CDR3 nucleotides: TGTGCCAGCAAGAACGACGGGAGCTCTGGAAACACCATATATTTT. Translated: CASKNDGSSGNTIYF.

The rearrangement links TRBV7-9 to TRBJ2-7; 7 bases line up with TRBD1. The CDR3 has 14 amino acids. The germline V gene has CDR1 SEHNR and CDR2 FQNEAQ (reference sequence). With V trimmed by 1 base and J by 3 bases, 3 bases remained unmatched. The CDR3 region has the DNA TGTGCCAGCAGCTTAGGTGCAGGGGGCTACGAGCAGTACTTC. Its translation is CASSLGAGGYEQYF.

The CDR3 spells CASSPILAGRTDTQYF. The CDR3 region has the DNA TGCGCCAGCAGTCCGATACTAGCGGGGCGCACAGATACGCAGTATTTT. This chain uses TRBV10-1 with TRBJ2-3; 10 bases match TRBD2. Looked up from germline, CDR1 is WNHNN and CDR2 is SYGVQD (reference sequence). Trimming at V came to 5 bases and at J to 1 base, leaving 6 bases not matched to a gene. The CDR3 has 16 amino acids.